The present T cell receptor (beta chain) was sequenced within a study of blood T cell repertoires in COVID-19. On the study more broadly: Italy, Spain and the United States were the sources of the convalescent and acute COVID-19 samples. The analysed material was cDNA or gDNA that came from T cells, B-cell-depleted T cells, or PBMCs.

Libraries were prepared by immunoSEQ multiplex PCR; TCRdb keeps only in-frame clonotypes and omits some of them. The sample contains about 210,000 clones, about 86% of which appear only once. The CDR3 sequence is 17 residues long. CDR1 and CDR2 from the germline V gene are MDHEN and SYDVKM. Germline trimming cut 5 bases from V and 2 bases from J; bases unmatched to any gene: 8. This clone showed up just a few times. Living in 24 US areas, the participants were between roughly 18 and 90 years of age. Assignment of participants to cohorts was predicated upon participant-reported clinical history. This clonotype originated in a woman in her 40s with acute COVID-19. The sample comprised PBMCs or T cells enriched from blood (not recorded which). V and J are TRBV28 and TRBJ2-3, with TRBD2 identical over 12 bases. The CDR3 loop reads CASSGWTSGTPTDTQYF. Written as DNA, the CDR3 is TGTGCCAGCAGTGGCTGGACTAGCGGGACCCCCACAGATACGCAGTATTTT.